This entry is about one TCR beta chain. This clonotype was observed many times. Its cognate antigen has yet to be identified. Nothing much larger sits one base from this clone, and base qualities are not available. CDR3 length: 12 amino acids, cysteine to valine. Only the CDR3 part of the read is kept: 36 bases, read in frame from the first base. Trimming removed 8 bases from V and 6 bases from J, leaving 14 bases between the germline ends. According to the germline V gene, CDR1 reads SGHDN and CDR2 reads FVKESK. This sample was taken from a study of T-cell memory formation after mild COVID-19 (dated by TCRdb to about 2021). Background on the whole study: TCR sequence clusters from the two donors were largely donor specific. In a couple of donors, T-cell clones that expanded and contracted after mild COVID-19 were tracked by sequencing TCRalpha and TCRbeta repertoires over time. Two young, previously healthy adult volunteers, one female and one male, were included in the cohort.

The full study reports these points: Some responding clones were detected in pre-infection memory, which suggested that pre-existing cross-reactive memory T cells had joined the SARS-CoV-2 response. Clones that contracted from day 15 to 85 showed balanced CD4/CD8 phenotypes, whereas a second wave of clones that expanded from day 15 to 37 leaned towards CD4+. Only two mild cases were covered by the study, and larger cohorts that include severe cases with pre-infection samples were considered necessary. Whether the second-wave clones peaking on day 37 were SARS-CoV-2 specific was not confirmed. Contracting CD4+ clones were found mainly in CM and EM memory subsets, while CD8+ clones were enriched in EMRA.

Ficoll-Paque density gradient centrifugation was the method used to isolate PBMCs. Sequencing relied on an Illumina NovaSeq 6000. Using 5'RACE with constant-segment primers, TCRalpha and TCRbeta cDNA libraries were constructed, with sample barcodes and unique molecular identifiers added in the process. RNA was extracted from every sample with Trizol reagent. Libraries were amplified in two PCR steps, with a second sample barcode and Illumina TruSeq adapters added in the second step. Sequencing of libraries was performed on an Illumina NovaSeq with 2 x 150 bp paired-end reads. In the original analysis: With migec v1.2.7, reads were demultiplexed and then collapsed into UMI-guided consensus sequences. Using mixcr v2.1.11, UMI consensuses were aligned to TRA and TRB V and J templates and then assembled into clonotypes. Clonotypes were classified as expanded or contracted when called significant by both edgeR and NoisET, with noise models trained on biological replicates. edgeR calls used a false discovery rate-adjusted p below 0.01 and a log2 fold-change threshold of 1. As an exploratory analysis of dynamics, max-normalized trajectories of the 1000 most abundant clonotypes were examined by PCA with hierarchical clustering. Each responding clone was given a CD4 or CD8 phenotype based on the CD4+ and CD8+ repertoires, which had been sequenced separately. Through fastp at Q25 and MiXCR, TCRdb rebuilt clones from the public reads, retaining in-frame beta chains. CDR3 protein sequences are deduplicated, and each keeps its most common genes and DNA. The V and J calls were not made by the authors but by TCRdb's processing. The sample contains about 340,000 distinct CDR3 sequences, more than 15% of them found a single time. The ten largest clonotypes hold 20% to 25% of the sample.

The TCR was taken from a man between 18 and 35 years old who had mild COVID-19 (a few samples of this study predate the infection). The sample titles of this study are shuffled in the database, so cell type and time point are left out; the donor was told from shared clones. The rearranged segments are TRBV14 and TRBJ2-7; too little of a D gene remains to name it. The sequenced sample consisted of PBMCs or a T cell subset sorted from them (not recorded which). The CDR3 corresponds to CASVMSALEQYV. The bases are TGTGCCAGCGTTATGTCTGCACTCGAGCAGTACGTC.